This TCR beta chain came from a study of T cells in localized non-small cell lung cancer. Study results and caveats: Tumor showed lower T cell clonality than uninvolved adjacent lung, where it was highest. A median approximately 59 of the top 100 tumor clones appeared in adjacent lung. Heterogeneity stays possible, as sequencing covered only one tumor region. Patients showing higher blood T cell density tended to see longer overall survival.

Germline CDR1 and CDR2: MNHGY and SAAAGT. This CDR3 contains 15 residues. The table lists this clone with a count of one. Its antigen is unidentified. An end of the junction differs from the germline gene, which may be a read error. Using immunoSEQ multiplex PCR, the repertoire was profiled, and TCRdb retains in-frame clones only, with some absent. The table lists roughly 1,200 clones, around 23% of them singletons. Sequencing used lung tumor tissue, obtained before any cancer treatment. The genes are TRBV6-8 and TRBJ2-2; 7 bases agree with TRBD1. This TCR came from a man aged 40-75 years with stage II squamous cell lung carcinoma. The CDR3 DNA reads as TGTGCCATCAGTTCCGGGACAGCTTCCACCGGGGAGCTGTTTTTT. Translation gives CAISSGTASTGELFF.